This section outlines one T cell receptor beta chain sequence together with its context. As yet, its antigen is unknown. At the deep level, the assay was run. Sequencing was performed with immunoSEQ multiplex PCR; in TCRdb, only in-frame clones are kept and a portion is missing. Of under 600,000 clones in the sample, 98% were seen once. The data stem from a study of shared clonotypes between healthy human individuals. The overall study: The study used three CD4 naive, three CD4 memory, two CD8 naive and one CD8 memory plate per donor.

Study results and limitations: Memory subsets generally showed lower estimated richness than naive subsets.

In the naive CD8 group, cells lacked CD45RO and were positively selected for CCR7, so terminally differentiated effector memory CD45RA+ cells were left out. V lost 5 bases to trimming and J lost 1 base, with 13 bases between them. This CDR3 spans 14 amino acids. The germline gives CDR1 SGHKS, CDR2 YYEKEE (reference sequence). Source material: naive CD8+ T cells sorted from blood. The TCR was taken from a young man in good health. The chain employs TRBV5-5 and TRBJ2-7, with D perhaps assigned TRBD1 or TRBD2 (5 bases each). CDR3 residues: CASRVVGVSYEQYF. The DNA for the CDR3 is TGTGCCAGCAGGGTGGTGGGGGTTTCCTACGAGCAGTACTTC.